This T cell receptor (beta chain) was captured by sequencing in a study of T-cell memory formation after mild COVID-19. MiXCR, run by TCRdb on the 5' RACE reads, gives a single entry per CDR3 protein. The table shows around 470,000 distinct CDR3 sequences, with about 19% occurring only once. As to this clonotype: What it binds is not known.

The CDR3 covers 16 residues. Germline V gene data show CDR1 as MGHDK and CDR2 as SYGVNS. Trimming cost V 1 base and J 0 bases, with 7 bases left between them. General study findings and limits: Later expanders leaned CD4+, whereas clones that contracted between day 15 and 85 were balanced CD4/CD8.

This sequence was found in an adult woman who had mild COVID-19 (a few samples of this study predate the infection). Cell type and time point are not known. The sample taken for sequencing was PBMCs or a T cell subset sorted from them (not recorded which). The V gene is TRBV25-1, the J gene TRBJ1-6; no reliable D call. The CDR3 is CASSELSHSYNSPLHF. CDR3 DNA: TGTGCCAGCAGTGAATTAAGCCACTCCTATAATTCACCCCTCCACTTT.